Sequencing of this T cell receptor beta chain was carried out in a study of beta chain features in type 1 diabetes. Study results and limitations: Among patients with Type 1 diabetes, TCRB CDR3s were moderately but significantly shorter in every one of the four CD4+ subsets. VDJ junctions sequenced from type 1 diabetes patients showed fewer insertions and more deletions.

Blood was collected once per donor into heparin, averaging about 116 mL. This clone was counted between two and nine times. The antigen is unknown. The sequenced template was cDNA made from the entire isolated RNA. The protocol was immunoSEQ multiplex PCR, while the TCRdb copy is restricted to in-frame clones and leaves out a portion. The data hold approximately 730,000 clones, with roughly an eighth observed a single time. CDR3 length: 18 residues. Germline lookup yields CDR1 SGHRS and CDR2 YFSETQ. Trimming took 3 bases from V and 4 from J; bases not matched to a gene: 17. The TCR comes from a man aged 18 to 30 with type 1 diabetes. The sample consisted of naive CD4+ T cells from blood. The rearrangement joins TRBV5-1 to TRBJ1-1; 8 positions match TRBD1. The CDR3 loop reads CASSSPHGQGRLVTEAFF. CDR3 coding DNA: TGCGCCAGCAGCTCCCCTCACGGACAGGGAAGATTAGTCACTGAAGCTTTCTTT.